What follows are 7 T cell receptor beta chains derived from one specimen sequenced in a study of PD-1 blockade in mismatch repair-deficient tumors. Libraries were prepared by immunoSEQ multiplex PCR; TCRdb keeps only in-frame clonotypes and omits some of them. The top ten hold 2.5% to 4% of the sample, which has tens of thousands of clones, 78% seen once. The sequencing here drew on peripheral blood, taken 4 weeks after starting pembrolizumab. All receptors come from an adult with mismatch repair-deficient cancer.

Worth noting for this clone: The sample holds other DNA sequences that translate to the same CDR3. The CDR3 reads CASSLTSENTEAFF. The CDR3 nucleotides are TGTGCCAGCAGCTTAACCAGCGAGAACACTGAAGCTTTCTTT. V and J are TRBV7-3 and TRBJ1-1; D unresolved. The V gene lost 0 bases and the J gene lost 1 base, with 6 bases spanning the gap. CDR3 length: 14 residues. Looked up from germline, CDR1 is SGHTA and CDR2 is FQGTGA.

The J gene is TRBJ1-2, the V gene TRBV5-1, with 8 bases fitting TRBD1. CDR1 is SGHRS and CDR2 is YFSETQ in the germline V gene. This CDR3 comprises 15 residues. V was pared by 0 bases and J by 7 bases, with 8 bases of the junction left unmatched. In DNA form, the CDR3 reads TGCGCCAGCAGCTTGGGTTATCGGACAGGGTCTGGCTACACCTTC. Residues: CASSLGYRTGSGYTF.

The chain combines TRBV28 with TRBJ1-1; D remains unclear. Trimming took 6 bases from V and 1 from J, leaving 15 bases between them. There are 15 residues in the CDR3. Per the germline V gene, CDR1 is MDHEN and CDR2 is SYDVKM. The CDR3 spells CASRHPAGGNTEAFF. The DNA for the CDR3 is TGTGCCAGCAGGCACCCGGCTGGAGGGAACACTGAAGCTTTCTTT.

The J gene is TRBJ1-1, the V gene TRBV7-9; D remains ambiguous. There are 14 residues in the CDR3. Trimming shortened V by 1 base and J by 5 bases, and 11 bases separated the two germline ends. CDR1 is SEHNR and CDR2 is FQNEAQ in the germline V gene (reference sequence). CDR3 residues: CASSLDSGWTEAFF. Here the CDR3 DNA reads TGTGCCAGCAGCTTAGATTCAGGTTGGACTGAAGCTTTCTTT.

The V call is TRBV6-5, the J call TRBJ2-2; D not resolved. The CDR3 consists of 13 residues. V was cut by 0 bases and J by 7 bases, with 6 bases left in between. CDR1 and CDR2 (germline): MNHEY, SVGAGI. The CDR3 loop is CASSYSNIGELFF. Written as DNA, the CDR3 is TGTGCCAGCAGTTACTCGAATATCGGGGAGCTGTTTTTT.

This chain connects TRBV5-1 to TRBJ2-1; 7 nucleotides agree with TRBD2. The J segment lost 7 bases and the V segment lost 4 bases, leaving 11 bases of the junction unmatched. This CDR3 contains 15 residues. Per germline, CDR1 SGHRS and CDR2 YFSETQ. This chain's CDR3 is CASSPSGISYNEQFF. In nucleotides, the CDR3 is TGCGCCAGCAGCCCCAGCGGGATTTCGTATAATGAGCAGTTCTTC.

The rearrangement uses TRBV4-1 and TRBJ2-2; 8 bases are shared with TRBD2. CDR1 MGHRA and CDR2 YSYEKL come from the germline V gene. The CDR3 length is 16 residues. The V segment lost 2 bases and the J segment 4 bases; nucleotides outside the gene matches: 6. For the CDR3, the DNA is TGCGCCAGCAGCCAACAGCCCGGGGGGGGCACCGGGGAGCTGTTTTTT. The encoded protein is CASSQQPGGGTGELFF.